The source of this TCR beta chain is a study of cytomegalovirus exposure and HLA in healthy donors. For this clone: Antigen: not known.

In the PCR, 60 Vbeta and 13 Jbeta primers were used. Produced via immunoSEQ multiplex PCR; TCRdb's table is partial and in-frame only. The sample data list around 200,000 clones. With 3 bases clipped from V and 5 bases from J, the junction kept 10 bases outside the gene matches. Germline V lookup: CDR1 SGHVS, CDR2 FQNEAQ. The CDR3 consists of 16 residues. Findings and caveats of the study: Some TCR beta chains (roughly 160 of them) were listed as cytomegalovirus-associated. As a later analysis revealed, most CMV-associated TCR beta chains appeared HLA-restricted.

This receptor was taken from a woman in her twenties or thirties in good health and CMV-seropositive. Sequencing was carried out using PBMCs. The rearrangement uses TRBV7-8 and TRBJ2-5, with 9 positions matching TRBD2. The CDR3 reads CASSFGGGRAGETQYF. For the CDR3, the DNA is TGTGCCAGCAGCTTTGGTGGCGGGAGGGCCGGGGAGACCCAGTACTTC. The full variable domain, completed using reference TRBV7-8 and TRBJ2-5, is GAGVSQSPRYKVAKRGQDVALRCDPISGHVSLFWYQQALGQGPEFLTYFQNEAQLDKSGLPSDRFFAERPEGSVSTLKIQRTQQEDSAVYLCASSFGGGRAGETQYFGPGTRLLVL.